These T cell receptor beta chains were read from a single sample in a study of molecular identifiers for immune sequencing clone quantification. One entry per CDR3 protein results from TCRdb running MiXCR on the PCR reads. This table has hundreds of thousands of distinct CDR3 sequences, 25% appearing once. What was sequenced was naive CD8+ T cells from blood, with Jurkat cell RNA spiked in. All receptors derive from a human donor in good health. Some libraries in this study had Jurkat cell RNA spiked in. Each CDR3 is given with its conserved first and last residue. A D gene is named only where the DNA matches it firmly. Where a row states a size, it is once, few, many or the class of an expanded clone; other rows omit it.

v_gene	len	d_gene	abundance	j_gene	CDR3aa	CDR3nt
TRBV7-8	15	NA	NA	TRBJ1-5	CASSLVGEANQPQHF	TGTGCCAGCAGCTTAGTAGGGGAGGCCAATCAGCCCCAGCATTTT
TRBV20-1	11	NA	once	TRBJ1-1	CSATEGTEALF	TGCAGTGCTACTGAAGGCACTGAAGCTCTCTTC
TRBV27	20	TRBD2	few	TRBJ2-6	CASSFLGTSGGPSGANVLTF	TGTGCCAGCAGTTTCCTAGGGACTAGCGGGGGACCCTCTGGGGCCAACGTCCTGACTTTC
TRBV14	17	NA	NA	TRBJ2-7	CASSQHVVEGTSYEQYF	TGTGCCAGCAGCCAGCACGTGGTAGAGGGGACCAGCTACGAGCAGTACTTC
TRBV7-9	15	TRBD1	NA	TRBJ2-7	CANSHPGTVSYEQYF	TGTGCCAACAGCCATCCCGGGACAGTATCCTACGAGCAGTACTTC
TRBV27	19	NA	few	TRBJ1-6	CASTPEGRAASSYNSPLHF	TGTGCCAGCACTCCCGAGGGCAGGGCCGCTAGCTCCTATAATTCACCCCTCCACTTT
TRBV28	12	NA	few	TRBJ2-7	CASAAGFHEQYF	TGTGCCAGCGCCGCAGGGTTCCACGAGCAGTACTTC
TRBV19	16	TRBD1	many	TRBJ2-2	CASNMGQELYTGELFF	TGTGCCAGTAACATGGGACAGGAGCTGTACACCGGGGAGCTGTTTTTT
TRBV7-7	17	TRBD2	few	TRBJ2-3	CASSLSHGLAGADTQYF	TGTGCTAGCAGCTTATCCCACGGACTAGCGGGAGCAGATACGCAGTATTTT
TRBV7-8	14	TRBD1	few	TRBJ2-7	CASSRYGTAYEQYF	TGTGCCAGCAGCCGGTACGGGACAGCCTACGAGCAGTACTTC
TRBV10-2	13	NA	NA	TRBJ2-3	CASRQDLFNTQYF	TGCGCCAGCAGACAGGACCTCTTTAATACGCAGTATTTT
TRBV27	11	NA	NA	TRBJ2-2	CATAKPGELFF	TGTGCCACCGCCAAGCCCGGGGAGCTGTTTTTT
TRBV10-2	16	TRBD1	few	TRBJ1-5	CASRPAQTGPNQPQHF	TGCGCCAGCAGGCCAGCCCAGACAGGGCCCAATCAGCCCCAGCATTTT
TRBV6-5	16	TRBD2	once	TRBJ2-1	CASSCGLAGVSREQFF	TGTGCCAGCAGTTGTGGACTAGCGGGAGTATCTAGAGAGCAGTTCTTC
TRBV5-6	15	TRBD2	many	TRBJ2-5	CASSSRLAGVETQYF	TGTGCCAGCAGCTCCAGACTAGCGGGAGTAGAGACCCAGTACTTC
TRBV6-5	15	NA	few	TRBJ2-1	CASSDGQGGYNEQFF	TGTGCCAGCAGTGACGGGCAGGGGGGTTACAATGAGCAGTTCTTC
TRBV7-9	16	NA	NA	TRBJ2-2	CASSDRGSSNTGELFF	TGCGCCAGCAGCGACCGGGGCAGCTCGAACACCGGGGAGCTGTTTTTT
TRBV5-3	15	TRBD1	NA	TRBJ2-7	CASSLGQGSPYEQYF	TGTGCCAGCAGCTTGGGACAGGGGAGCCCCTACGAGCAGTACTTC
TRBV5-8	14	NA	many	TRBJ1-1	CASSLLVGITEAFF	TGTGCCAGCAGCTTGCTAGTAGGAATCACTGAAGCTTTCTTT
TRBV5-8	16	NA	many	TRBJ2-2	CASSLDNVVHTGELFF	TGTGCCAGCAGCTTGGATAACGTAGTGCACACCGGGGAGCTGTTTTTT
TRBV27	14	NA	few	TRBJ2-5	CASSPATYQETQYF	TGTGCCAGCAGTCCGGCCACGTACCAAGAGACCCAGTACTTC
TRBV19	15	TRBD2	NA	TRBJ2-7	CASSIRLAANYEQYF	TGTGCCAGTAGTATCCGCCTAGCGGCAAACTACGAGCAGTACTTC
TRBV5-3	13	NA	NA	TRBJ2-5	CASSPEAQETQYF	TGTGCCAGCAGTCCTGAAGCCCAAGAGACCCAGTACTTC
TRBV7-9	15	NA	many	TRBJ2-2	CASSSTDTNTGELFF	TGTGCCAGCAGCTCGACAGATACGAACACCGGGGAGCTGTTTTTT
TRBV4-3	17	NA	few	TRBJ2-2	CASSPSWVGAYTGELFF	TGCGCCAGCAGCCCAAGCTGGGTTGGGGCGTACACCGGGGAGCTGTTTTTT
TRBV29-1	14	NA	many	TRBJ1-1	CSVVPTHEPRGAFF	TGCAGCGTTGTACCAACCCACGAGCCACGGGGAGCTTTCTTT
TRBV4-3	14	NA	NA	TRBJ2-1	CASSRVRNWDEQFF	TGCGCCAGCAGCCGAGTTAGGAACTGGGATGAGCAGTTCTTC
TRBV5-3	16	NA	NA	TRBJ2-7	CASSLGASLLAHEQYF	TGTGCCAGCAGCTTGGGAGCCTCTCTCCTGGCCCACGAGCAGTACTTC
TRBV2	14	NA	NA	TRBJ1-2	CARGVERYGYGYTF	TGTGCCAGGGGGGTCGAGCGCTACGGCTATGGCTACACCTTC
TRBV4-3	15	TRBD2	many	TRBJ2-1	CASSQPGLAGEGQFF	TGCGCCAGCAGCCAACCCGGACTAGCGGGAGAAGGGCAGTTCTTC
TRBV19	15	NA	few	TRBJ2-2	CASSISGDGTGELFF	TGTGCCAGTAGTATATCAGGGGATGGGACCGGGGAGCTGTTTTTT
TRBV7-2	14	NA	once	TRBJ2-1	CARSRGGTYNEQFF	TGTGCCCGCAGCCGAGGGGGGACCTACAATGAGCAGTTCTTC
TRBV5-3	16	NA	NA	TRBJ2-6	CANSLEGAAGANVLTF	TGTGCCAACAGCTTGGAGGGGGCGGCTGGGGCCAACGTCCTGACTTTC
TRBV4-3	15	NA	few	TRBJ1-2	CASSQDPRTNYGYTF	TGCGCCAGCAGCCAAGATCCTCGAACTAACTATGGCTACACCTTC
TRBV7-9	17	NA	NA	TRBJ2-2	CASSRWNGPGGTGELFF	TGTGCCAGCAGCCGGTGGAACGGGCCAGGCGGCACCGGGGAGCTGTTTTTT
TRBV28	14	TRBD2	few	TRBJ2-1	CASSPLSPGGEQFF	TGTGCCAGCAGTCCCCTCTCCCCGGGAGGTGAGCAGTTCTTC
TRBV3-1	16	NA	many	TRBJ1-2	CASSQAPPMGANGYTF	TGTGCCAGCAGCCAAGCCCCCCCGATGGGGGCGAATGGCTACACCTTC
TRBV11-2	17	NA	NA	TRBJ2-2	CASSLVLWGRETGELFF	TGTGCCAGCAGCTTAGTATTGTGGGGGAGAGAAACCGGGGAGCTGTTTTTT
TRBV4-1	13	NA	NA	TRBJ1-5	CARSHGPSQPQHF	TGCGCCCGCAGCCACGGACCGAGTCAGCCCCAGCATTTT
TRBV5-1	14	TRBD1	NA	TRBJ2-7	CASRSQGQYCEQYF	TGCGCCAGCAGATCGCAGGGACAGTACTGCGAGCAGTACTTC
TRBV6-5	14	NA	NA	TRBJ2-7	CASSYRGDYNEQCF	TGTGCCAGCAGTTATAGGGGGGATTATAACGAGCAGTGCTTC
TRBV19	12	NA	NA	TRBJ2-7	CASSINRVEQYF	TGTGCCAGTAGTATAAACAGGGTCGAGCAGTACTTC
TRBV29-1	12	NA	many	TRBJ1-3	CSVEVSGNTIYF	TGCAGCGTTGAGGTCTCTGGAAACACCATATATTTT
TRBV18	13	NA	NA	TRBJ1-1	CASSPPEDTEAFF	TGTGCCAGCTCACCACCGGAAGACACTGAAGCTTTCTTT
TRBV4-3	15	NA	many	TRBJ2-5	CASSQVVGIKETQYF	TGCGCCAGCAGCCAGGTTGTGGGAATTAAAGAGACCCAGTACTTC
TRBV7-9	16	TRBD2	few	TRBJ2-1	CASSSPLAGDTGEQFF	TGTGCCAGCAGCTCACCCCTAGCGGGAGATACGGGTGAGCAGTTCTTC
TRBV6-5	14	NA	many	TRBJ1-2	CASSPLWAGEGYTF	TGTGCCAGCAGCCCCCTGTGGGCGGGGGAAGGCTACACCTTC
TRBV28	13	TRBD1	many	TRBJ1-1	CASSFQHRGEAFF	TGTGCCAGCAGTTTCCAACACAGGGGCGAAGCTTTCTTT
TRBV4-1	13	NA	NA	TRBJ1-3	CASSQGVGNTIYF	TGCGCCAGCAGCCAAGGGGTTGGAAACACCATATATTTT
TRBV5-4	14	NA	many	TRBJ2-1	CASSFESLADEQFF	TGTGCCAGCAGCTTTGAGTCCCTAGCCGATGAGCAGTTCTTC
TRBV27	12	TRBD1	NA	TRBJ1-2	CASRSGGHGYTF	TGTGCCAGCAGGTCAGGGGGCCATGGCTACACCTTC
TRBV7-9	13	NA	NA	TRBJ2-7	CARSLDLTYEQYF	TGTGCCAGAAGCTTGGACCTGACCTACGAGCAGTACTTC
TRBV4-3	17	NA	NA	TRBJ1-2	CASGQENTASYAYGYTF	TGCGCCAGCGGCCAAGAGAACACAGCCTCTTATGCCTATGGCTACACCTTC
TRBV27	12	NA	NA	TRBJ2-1	CASRPGSGEQFF	TGTGCCAGCCGCCCCGGGTCGGGTGAGCAGTTCTTC